Listed here are 31 T cell receptor beta chains from one sample, sequenced in a study of CD8+ T cells in alopecia areata (dated by TCRdb to the late 2010s). The time point label, read with the paper, signifies: about 25 weeks on oral tofacitinib. What the treatment or condition label conveys for this sample: oral pan-JAK inhibitor, 5-10 mg twice daily. The library was obtained by the immunoSEQ multiplex PCR assay. RNA was extracted from all samples and reverse transcribed into cDNA, which served as template for TCR sequencing. Here the immuneACCESS table is served through TCRdb, limited to in-frame sequences with V and J called. Missing clones are a known gap in these copies; in checked studies unresolved V genes cover under half, and the rest lacks a known reason. Recorded for this sample are fewer than 200,000 clones; around 58% of them occurred a single time. The ten biggest clones cover around 13% of the sample.

The sequences come from CD8+ T cells sorted from blood, collected at week 24, from a patient treated with tofacitinib. The receptor set was obtained from a human donor with alopecia areata.

The rearrangement uses TRBV15 and TRBJ2-7, with D possibly being TRBD1 (5 bases). Germline values: CDR1 LNHNV, CDR2 YYDKDF (reference sequence). The V and J ends lost 3 bases and 5 bases respectively, with 17 bases between them. The CDR3 runs to 15 residues. The CDR3 region has the DNA TGTGCCACCAGCAGCGATGGAGACAGTACCGACGAGCAGTACTTC. Translated, it gives CATSSDGDSTDEQYF.

CDR3 DNA sequence: TGTGCCAGCAGCGCAGCGGACAGCGATGAAGCTTTCTTT. Encoded protein: CASSAADSDEAFF. This chain connects TRBV6-4 to TRBJ1-1; tentatively, D is TRBD1 (6 bases). The CDR3 has 13 residues. Germline V gives CDR1 MRHNA, CDR2 SNTAGT. V was shortened by 6 bases and J by 7 bases, with 15 bases between the two germline ends.

The V call is TRBV29-1, the J call TRBJ2-1; D unresolved. CDR3 length: 11 residues. The germline V gene has CDR1 SQVTM and CDR2 ANQGSEA. Trimming took off 3 bases at V and 5 bases at J, with 5 bases between the two ends. In DNA, the CDR3 is TGCAGCGTTGATATAGACAATGAGCAGTTCTTC. Its protein product is CSVDIDNEQFF.

The table lists this clone with a few counts. This rearrangement joins TRBV29-1 to TRBJ1-2; TRBD1 aligns across 7 bases. Losses at the gene ends were 5 bases for V and 6 bases for J; bases not matched to a gene: 15. Germline V gene data show CDR1 as SQVTM and CDR2 as ANQGSEA. The length of the CDR3 is 15 residues. CDR3 residues: CSVLVQGLGGDGYTF. The CDR3 nucleotides read TGCAGCGTTCTTGTACAGGGGCTCGGGGGTGATGGCTACACCTTC.

This sequence joins TRBV5-1 and TRBJ2-7; no clear D gene. Looked up from germline, CDR1 is SGHRS and CDR2 is YFSETQ. Trimming took 3 bases from V and 5 from J, leaving 12 bases between them. This CDR3 spans 13 amino acids. CDR3: CASSSGPEDEQYF. The CDR3 nucleotides are TGCGCCAGCAGCTCCGGACCAGAAGACGAGCAGTACTTC.

This clone was detected a few times. The chain combines TRBV9 with TRBJ2-7, with 7 bases lining up with TRBD1. Trimming took 4 bases from V and 0 from J; bases not matched to a gene: 7. This CDR3 has 15 residues. Germline V gene lookup returns CDR1 SGDLS and CDR2 YYNGEE. The CDR3 DNA sequence: TGTGCCAGCAGCTTAGCCGGACAGGACTCCTACGAGCAGTACTTC. Amino acids: CASSLAGQDSYEQYF.

In this sample, this clone turned up a few times. The J gene is TRBJ2-3, the V gene TRBV7-8; D may correspond to TRBD1 or TRBD2 (5 bases each). The germline V and J ends were trimmed by 1 base and 1 base, with 12 bases remaining between them. This CDR3 has 16 residues. CDR1 SGHVS and CDR2 FQNEAQ come from the germline V gene. CDR3 in amino acids: CASSLVTGRGTDTQYF. DNA for the CDR3: TGTGCCAGCAGCTTAGTCACGGGGCGGGGCACAGATACGCAGTATTTT.

This clone came up a few times. V gene TRBV7-9 combines with J gene TRBJ1-2; no firm D call. The CDR3 loop spans 14 amino acids. V lost 1 base, J lost 8 bases, and 14 bases lay in between. Looked up from germline, CDR1 is SEHNR and CDR2 is FQNEAQ (reference sequence). CDR3 region: CASSLEGGRWGYTF. The CDR3 coding sequence is TGTGCCAGCAGCTTAGAAGGAGGGCGATGGGGCTACACCTTC.

A few counts support this clone. The chain recombines TRBV30 with TRBJ1-5, with D possibly matching TRBD1 (5 bases). The germline V gene has CDR1 GTSNPN and CDR2 SVGIG (reference sequence). The CDR3 runs 15 residues. V was trimmed by 1 base and J by 3 bases, leaving 13 bases between them. The CDR3 loop is CAWSAPGRINQPQHF. The DNA for the CDR3 is TGTGCCTGGAGTGCCCCGGGGCGGATCAATCAGCCCCAGCATTTT.

This chain joins TRBV4-2 and TRBJ2-7, with D tentatively TRBD1 or TRBD2 (5 bases each). Trimming took 0 bases from V and 7 from J, leaving 10 bases between them. CDR1 is LGHNA, CDR2 YNFKEQ, per germline. CDR3 length equals 13 residues. CDR3 amino acids: CASSQENGGEQYF. CDR3 in DNA: TGTGCCAGCAGCCAAGAAAATGGGGGAGAGCAGTACTTC.

The chain uses TRBV4-2 and TRBJ2-7; TRBD1 aligns across 8 bases. The CDR3 runs 15 residues. With V trimmed by 1 base and J by 0 bases, 2 bases remained unmatched. CDR1 LGHNA and CDR2 YNFKEQ come from the germline V gene. The CDR3 coding sequence is TGTGCCAGCAGCCAAGGTACAGGGGGCTCCTACGAGCAGTACTTC. Protein product: CASSQGTGGSYEQYF.

This clone was observed a single time. This chain joins TRBV27 and TRBJ1-2; tentatively, D is TRBD1 (6 bases). Germline V gene sequence: CDR1 MNHEY, CDR2 SMNVEV (reference sequence). Trimming left V 6 bases short and J 7 bases short, with 12 bases between. This CDR3 is built from 12 residues. The DNA for the CDR3 is TGTGCCAGCAGGTCGGGGGGCACTGGCTACACCTTC. It yields the protein CASRSGGTGYTF.

The CDR3 spells CSAISRDTIYF. CDR3 sequence (DNA): TGCAGCGCGATCTCCAGGGATACCATATATTTT. V usage is TRBV29-1 and J usage is TRBJ1-3; D is perhaps TRBD1 (5 bases). Trimming took 7 bases from V and 10 from J, leaving 14 bases between them. CDR3 length: 11 residues. Germline V gene sequence: CDR1 SQVTM, CDR2 ANQGSEA.

V gene TRBV2 combines with J gene TRBJ2-2; D gene uncertain. The CDR3 runs to 14 residues. Looked up from germline, CDR1 is SNHLY and CDR2 is FYNNEI. Trimming took off 9 bases at V and 1 base at J, with 12 bases between the two ends. As DNA, the CDR3 is TGTGCCAGAACACAGACCCTGAACACCGGGGAGCTGTTTTTT. As protein: CARTQTLNTGELFF. Variable domain in full (rest from reference TRBV2 and TRBJ2-2): EPEVTQTPSHQVTQMGQEVILRCVPISNHLYFYWYRQILGQKVEFLVSFYNNEISEKSEIFDDQFSVERPDGSNFTLKIRSTKLEDSAMYFCARTQTLNTGELFFGEGSRLTVL.

This sequence joins TRBV28 and TRBJ1-5; perhaps TRBD1 as D (5 bases). Trimming cost V 8 bases and J 0 bases, with 17 bases left between them. Germline V gives CDR1 MDHEN, CDR2 SYDVKM. The CDR3 has 16 residues. The CDR3 DNA reads TGTGCCAGCCTGGGGGGGTGGGAAGCTAGCAATCAGCCCCAGCATTTT. Residues: CASLGGWEASNQPQHF.

This clone was seen once. The chain links TRBV5-6 to TRBJ2-7; 9 positions match TRBD1. The V gene end was trimmed by 0 bases and the J gene end by 6 bases; junction bases not matched to a gene: 1. The CDR3 is 13 residues long. Germline V lookup: CDR1 SGHDT, CDR2 YYEEEE. The CDR3 nucleotides are TGTGCCAGCAGCTTGGGGACAGGGGCCGAGCAGTACTTC. Protein sequence: CASSLGTGAEQYF.

The chain has TRBV30 and TRBJ1-2; D is possibly TRBD1 (5 bases). The CDR3 loop spans 13 amino acids. V was cut by 0 bases and J by 6 bases, with 11 bases left in between. Per germline, CDR1 GTSNPN and CDR2 SVGIG (reference sequence). CDR3 sequence: CAWSVWGLDGYTF. CDR3 bases: TGTGCCTGGAGTGTTTGGGGGTTGGATGGCTACACCTTC.

This sequence joins TRBV6-5 and TRBJ1-2; D perhaps matches TRBD1 (5 bases). The CDR3 is 11 amino acids. Per the germline V gene, CDR1 is MNHEY and CDR2 is SVGAGI. Trimming removed 2 bases from V and 8 bases from J, with 6 bases in between. This CDR3 is CASSYGGGYTF. CDR3 in DNA: TGTGCCAGCAGTTACGGGGGGGGCTACACCTTC.

The rearrangement joins TRBV5-4 to TRBJ2-7, with 8 bases that match TRBD1. This CDR3 comprises 13 residues. V was clipped by 0 bases and J by 5 bases; unmatched bases: 1. Germline loops: CDR1 SGHNT, CDR2 YYREEE (reference sequence). The CDR3 nucleotides are TGTGCCAGCAGCTTGGCAGGGGGCCACGAGCAGTACTTC. Amino acids: CASSLAGGHEQYF.

This clone was seen a handful of times. The CDR3 spells CSVPGTRENTGELFF. The CDR3 bases are TGCAGCGTCCCCGGGACTAGAGAAAACACCGGGGAGCTGTTTTTT. The J gene is TRBJ2-2, the V gene TRBV29-1, with 8 bases fitting TRBD2. The germline V gene encodes CDR1 SQVTM and CDR2 ANQGSEA. The trim removed 6 bases at V and 2 bases at J, leaving 8 bases unmatched. The CDR3 runs 15 residues.

The rearrangement joins TRBV14 to TRBJ2-7; no reliable D call. CDR1 SGHDN and CDR2 FVKESK come from the germline V gene. V gave up 2 bases and J gave up 3 bases, with 8 bases separating them. The CDR3 spans 13 residues. The CDR3 DNA sequence: TGTGCCAGCAGCCAACCGGACCGCTACGAGCAGTACTTC. Translated, it gives CASSQPDRYEQYF.

In DNA form, the CDR3 reads TGTGCCAGCAGTTACGGGACAGGGGGGATCGGCACTGAAGCTTTCTTT. It is translated as CASSYGTGGIGTEAFF. The chain joins TRBV6-5 to TRBJ1-1, with TRBD1 identical over 11 bases. The germline gives CDR1 MNHEY, CDR2 SVGAGI. The CDR3 covers 16 residues. Trimming cost V 2 bases and J 4 bases; bases outside gene matches: 6.

DNA of the CDR3: TGTGCCAGCAGCCAAGAGGCTAGAGATACGCAGTATTTT. It yields the protein CASSQEARDTQYF. V and J are TRBV11-2 and TRBJ2-3; no reliable D call. V lost 5 bases and J 5 bases, leaving 11 bases between the germline ends. The CDR3 has 13 amino acids. The V gene's germline CDR1 is SGHAT and CDR2 FQNNGV.

This clone was counted only a few times. The CDR3 loop reads CSVPGSAGANVLTF. In DNA, the CDR3 is TGCAGCGTTCCAGGGTCGGCTGGGGCCAACGTCCTGACTTTC. V is TRBV29-1 and J is TRBJ2-6; D may be TRBD1 (5 bases). CDR1 and CDR2 (germline): SQVTM, ANQGSEA. V was clipped by 5 bases and J by 2 bases, with 10 bases between them. The CDR3 has 14 residues.

The chain carries TRBV30 and TRBJ1-5, with D perhaps TRBD1 (5 bases). Germline V gene sequence: CDR1 GTSNPN, CDR2 SVGIG (reference sequence). The V end was cut by 1 base, the J end by 0 bases, with 16 bases between. The CDR3 runs 17 residues. CDR3 bases: TGTGCCTGGAGTGAAGGGTGGGGGATCTATAGCAATCAGCCCCAGCATTTT. Translation gives CAWSEGWGIYSNQPQHF.

The V and J genes are TRBV7-2 and TRBJ2-7; D may be TRBD1 (6 bases). V shed 1 base and J shed 3 bases, with 10 bases lying between them. CDR3 size: 14 residues. Germline CDR1 SGHTA, CDR2 FQGNSA. CDR3 coding DNA: TGTGCCAGCAGCTTAGAGGACAGATACTACGAGCAGTACTTC. Amino acid sequence: CASSLEDRYYEQYF.

J is TRBJ1-2 and V is TRBV5-1; D unclear. The CDR3 extends over 13 amino acids. Per the germline V gene, CDR1 is SGHRS and CDR2 is YFSETQ. Deletions cut 4 bases from V and 2 bases from J, with 9 bases between. Here the CDR3 DNA reads TGCGCCAGCAGCCCTAATTCCAACTATGGCTACACCTTC. Translated, it gives CASSPNSNYGYTF.

This sequence joins TRBV5-6 and TRBJ2-5, with D perhaps matching TRBD1 (6 bases). Trimming left V 4 bases short and J 0 bases short, with 7 bases between. Germline CDR1 and CDR2: SGHDT and YYEEEE. The CDR3 spans 13 residues. CDR3: CASSGQNQETQYF. The CDR3 nucleotides are TGTGCCAGCAGCGGACAGAACCAAGAGACCCAGTACTTC.

This clone was detected a few times. The V call is TRBV9, the J call TRBJ1-2; D unclear. CDR3 length: 12 amino acids. Germline CDR1 is SGDLS and CDR2 is YYNGEE. Trimming pared 1 base from V and 2 bases from J, leaving 3 bases between. The CDR3 region has the DNA TGTGCCAGCAGCGTACTCAACTATGGCTACACCTTC. This sequence encodes CASSVLNYGYTF.

The V call is TRBV12-5, the J call TRBJ1-6; D is undetermined. V dropped 2 bases and J dropped 0 bases, with 20 bases sitting between them. CDR3 length equals 20 residues. From germline, CDR1 is LGHNT and CDR2 FRNRAP. In DNA, the CDR3 is TGTGCTAGTGGTTTGCAGACCGTACTTGCCGGGAGCTCCTATAATTCACCCCTCCACTTT. It yields the protein CASGLQTVLAGSSYNSPLHF.

The chain is built from TRBV2 and TRBJ2-3; D call uncertain. Germline V gives CDR1 SNHLY, CDR2 FYNNEI. Trimming shortened V by 5 bases and J by 3 bases, and 9 bases separated the two germline ends. The CDR3 is 13 amino acids. CDR3 sequence reads: CASSRARTDTQYF. CDR3 nucleotide sequence: TGTGCCAGCAGTCGAGCGAGGACAGATACGCAGTATTTT.